What follows are 14 T cell receptor beta chains derived from one specimen sequenced in a study of early T cells in non-severe SARS-CoV-2 infection (dated by TCRdb to the early 2020s). Receptor amplification or capture employed 5' RACE. The sequencer was a NextSeq 500. Using fastp at Q25 and MiXCR, TCRdb reprocessed the public reads and kept productive beta chains. Each CDR3 protein appears once, grouped with its most common genes and DNA. This sample has 55,000 to 75,000 distinct CDR3 sequences in its table, and 8% to 10% of those were observed once. Around 15% of the sample lies in the top ten. The input for sequencing was whole blood, taken at baseline. The receptors stem from an adult who was a healthcare worker with PCR-confirmed SARS-CoV-2 infection or an uninfected control (not recorded which).

This clonotype was found many times. This sequence joins TRBV24-1 and TRBJ2-1; 9 bases align to TRBD2. V was pared by 5 bases and J by 2 bases, with 6 bases of the junction left unmatched. The CDR3 sequence is 16 residues long. Germline values: CDR1 KGHDR, CDR2 SFDVKD. This CDR3 reads CATSVRAGGTYNEQFF. Written as DNA, the CDR3 is TGTGCCACCAGTGTTCGAGCGGGGGGAACCTACAATGAGCAGTTCTTC.

A few counts support this clonotype. The V call is TRBV20-1, the J call TRBJ1-1, with no clear D. Trimming stripped 1 base from V and 1 base from J, with 4 bases between. Germline CDR1 reads DFQATT; CDR2 reads SNEGSKA (reference sequence). The CDR3 runs 12 residues. CDR3 sequence: CSARAGNTEAFF. The CDR3 DNA reads TGCAGTGCTAGAGCAGGGAACACTGAAGCTTTCTTT.

This clonotype was counted ten times or more. The CDR3 spells CATGPAGRGRETQYF. In nucleotides, the CDR3 is TGTGCCACAGGCCCCGCTGGCAGGGGGCGAGAGACCCAGTACTTC. This chain connects TRBV10-3 to TRBJ2-5, with 8 bases identical to TRBD1. The CDR3 covers 15 residues. The ends lost 10 bases at V and 4 bases at J; junction bases unmatched: 14. The germline V gene has CDR1 ENHRY and CDR2 SYGVKD.

This clonotype was seen many times. The J gene is TRBJ1-5, the V gene TRBV6-6; possible D gene TRBD1, 5 bases. V shed 4 bases and J shed 7 bases, with 14 bases lying between them. Germline V gene sequence: CDR1 MNHNY, CDR2 SVGAGI (reference sequence). CDR3 size: 14 residues. The CDR3 reads CASSLEQGGQPQHF. For the CDR3, the DNA is TGTGCCAGCAGTTTAGAGCAGGGTGGCCAGCCCCAGCATTTT.

There are many counts of this clonotype. The chain has TRBV6-2 or TRBV6-3 and TRBJ1-2; no firm D call. This CDR3 has 15 amino acids. Per germline, CDR1 MNHEY and CDR2 SVGEGT. V gave up 4 bases and J gave up 3 bases, with 15 bases separating them. CDR3 nucleotides: TGTGCCAGCAGTTTACTGGGAAGTGAACACTATGGCTACACCTTC. Protein sequence: CASSLLGSEHYGYTF.

This clonotype came up many times. The chain couples TRBV7-9 to TRBJ1-2; no definite D call. Germline assignment: CDR1 SEHNR and CDR2 FQNEAQ (reference sequence). The length of the CDR3 is 12 residues. Trimming removed 4 bases from V and 1 base from J, with 4 bases in between. The CDR3 bases are TGTGCCAGCAGCTCTCTTAACTATGGCTACACCTTC. As protein: CASSSLNYGYTF.

A few counts support this clonotype. The J gene is TRBJ2-2, the V gene TRBV7-2; D tentatively reads TRBD1 or TRBD2 (6 bases each). This CDR3 comprises 16 residues. V was trimmed by 5 bases and J by 4 bases, leaving 17 bases between them. Germline V gene sequence: CDR1 SGHTA, CDR2 FQGNSA. Written as DNA, the CDR3 is TGTGCCAGCAGCCAACGTGGGGGGCTCATCACCGGGGAGCTGTTTTTT. It is translated as CASSQRGGLITGELFF.

This clonotype was seen more than once but under ten times. The V and J genes are TRBV28 and TRBJ2-6; D not certain. V shed 5 bases and J shed 5 bases, with 7 bases lying between them. Germline V gives CDR1 MDHEN, CDR2 SYDVKM. This CDR3 is 13 amino acids long. Here the CDR3 reads CASSVPRANVLTF. CDR3 in DNA: TGTGCCAGCAGTGTACCCCGGGCCAACGTCCTGACTTTC. The variable domain in full, completed from reference TRBV28 and TRBJ2-6, reads DVKVTQSSRYLVKRTGEKVFLECVQDMDHENMFWYRQDPGLGLRLIYFSYDVKMKEKGDIPEGYSVSREKKERFSLILESASTNQTSMYLCASSVPRANVLTFGAGSRLTVL.

In its sample, this clonotype was seen a few times. The rearrangement links TRBV6-6 to TRBJ2-7, with 7 bases lining up with TRBD1. Germline loops: CDR1 MNHNY, CDR2 SVGAGI (reference sequence). The trim removed 10 bases at V and 5 bases at J, leaving 11 bases unmatched. This CDR3 has 13 amino acids. The CDR3 region is CATLLDRAHEQYF. For the CDR3, the DNA is TGTGCCACCCTACTCGACAGGGCCCACGAGCAGTACTTC.

This clonotype was counted ten times or more. The chain couples TRBV7-2 to TRBJ1-2; D not resolved. Germline V gene lookup returns CDR1 SGHTA and CDR2 FQGNSA. V gave up 1 base and J gave up 5 bases, with 8 bases separating them. The length of the CDR3 is 13 residues. CDR3 in amino acids: CASSLETEYGYTF. The CDR3 DNA sequence: TGTGCCAGCAGCTTAGAAACAGAATATGGCTACACCTTC.

Ten or more counts support this clonotype. The CDR3, as DNA: TGCAGCTCCTTGGGACTAGCGGGGGGGGGCGATGAGCAGTTCTTC. Translated, it gives CSSLGLAGGGDEQFF. The chain uses TRBV29-1 and TRBJ2-1, with 16 bases fitting TRBD2. CDR1 and CDR2 from the germline V gene are SQVTM and ANQGSEA. V trimming: 8 bases; J trimming: 8 bases; junction bases outside the gene matches: 9. This CDR3 contains 15 residues.

The chain combines TRBV18 with TRBJ2-7; weak D call: TRBD1 (6 bases). This CDR3 region has 14 residues. Germline loops: CDR1 KGHSH, CDR2 LQKENI. V lost 3 bases and J 5 bases, leaving 14 bases between the germline ends. CDR3 residues: CASSPGQGLDEQYF. The CDR3 nucleotides read TGTGCCAGCTCACCGGGCCAGGGGCTAGACGAGCAGTACTTC.

This clonotype has a count of ten or more. The gene calls are TRBV24-1 and TRBJ1-5; D is unclear. There are 11 residues in the CDR3. V lost 5 bases to trimming and J lost 9 bases, with 7 bases between them. Germline V gene data show CDR1 as KGHDR and CDR2 as SFDVKD. CDR3 region: CATSGAGPQHF. DNA of the CDR3: TGTGCCACCAGTGGGGCGGGGCCCCAGCATTTT.

The chain joins TRBV7-2 to TRBJ2-7, with 14 positions matching TRBD2. The CDR3 runs 18 residues. With 0 bases clipped from V and 3 bases from J, the junction kept 7 bases outside the gene matches. The germline CDR1 and CDR2 sequences are SGHTA and FQGNSA. CDR3 sequence: CASSLARLAGGRGYEQYF. The DNA of the CDR3 is TGTGCCAGCAGCTTAGCCCGACTAGCGGGAGGGCGGGGCTACGAGCAGTACTTC.